This TCR beta chain emerged from a study of CD8+ T cells in alopecia areata (dated by TCRdb to 2017 to 2018). Background on the whole study: In both human patients and the C3H/HeJ mouse model, the study applied high-throughput TCRbeta sequencing to look at T cell clonal expansion in alopecia areata. Clonality in the scalp was compared among normal scalp (n=4), patchy alopecia areata scalp (n=8), and alopecia totalis/universalis scalp (n=8). RNA was obtained with the PAXgene miRNA kit for fixed scalp, the miRNeasy kit for PBMCs, and the RNeasy kit for mouse skin. immunoSEQ multiplex PCR using 35 Vbeta forward primers and 13 Jbeta reverse primers was used to amplify TCRbeta CDR3 regions. On the human side, TCRbeta sequencing was run on scalp tissue and on sorted CD4+ and CD8+ peripheral blood T cells from healthy controls and from alopecia areata patients with either patchy or totalis/universalis disease.

Paper-wide results and their limitations: Resident alphabeta T cells in normal human skin are also sequenced, complicating scalp TCR repertoire analysis, unlike mouse skin dominated by gammadelta T cells. Compared with normal scalp, lesional scalp, particularly in alopecia totalis/universalis, had higher clonality and more expanded CD8+ clones, which suggests antigenic drive. Shared TCR sequences between patients were less evident than in mice, which may be partly attributable to HLA diversity in the patient population.

This clone was seen only a few times. Its binding antigen is unknown. Per-nucleotide qualities are absent, and no much larger clonotype sits a single base away. PBMCs were isolated by density centrifugation and stained for CD3, CD4 and CD8, after which CD4+ and CD8+ T cells were sorted on a FACSAria. Scalp biopsies and blood samples were provided by unaffected controls. Taken from cysteine to phenylalanine, the CDR3 has 14 residues. Just the 42-base CDR3 DNA is kept, in frame starting at base 1. According to the germline V gene (reference sequence), CDR1 reads SEHNR and CDR2 reads FQNEAQ. Trimming removed 2 bases from V and 5 bases from J, leaving 12 bases between the germline ends. The method behind the library was the immunoSEQ multiplex PCR assay. RNA was extracted from all samples and reverse transcribed into cDNA, which served as template for TCR sequencing. SuperScript III was used to make first-strand cDNA, primed with a 2:1 mix of oligo-dT and random hexamers. A synthetic immune receptor repertoire was used to assess amplification bias, and residual bias was removed computationally. Per the authors' processing: Raw reads were preprocessed to remove errors, and CDR3 was defined by IMGT conventions from the conserved cysteine to phenylalanine. Clonality was computed as 1 minus the Shannon entropy, with the entropy normalized by log2 of the number of productive unique TCRs. Whether each scalp clone was CD4 or CD8 was inferred by checking scalp TCRbeta sequences against the CD4 and CD8 repertoires from sorted blood. As stored in TCRdb, this immuneACCESS dataset retains in-frame rearrangements with V and J assigned. A fraction of the clones does not appear; measured against another copy, unresolved V genes explain less than half of the discrepancy, and the remainder lacks a known reason. V, J and clone size derive from that table, while D and trimming were established from the DNA sequence. Across this sample there are 110,000 or so clones, with roughly 68% seen only once. The top ten clones comprise 2.8% of the sample.

The sequence was obtained from a human donor in good health. The sequenced material came from CD4+ T cells sorted from blood. The V gene is TRBV7-9 and the J gene is TRBJ2-5, and perhaps TRBD2 as D gene, on 5 matching bases. The DNA reads as follows: TGTGCCAGCAGCTTAAGTTCTGTAGCGGAGACCCAGTACTTC. Translation gives CASSLSSVAETQYF.